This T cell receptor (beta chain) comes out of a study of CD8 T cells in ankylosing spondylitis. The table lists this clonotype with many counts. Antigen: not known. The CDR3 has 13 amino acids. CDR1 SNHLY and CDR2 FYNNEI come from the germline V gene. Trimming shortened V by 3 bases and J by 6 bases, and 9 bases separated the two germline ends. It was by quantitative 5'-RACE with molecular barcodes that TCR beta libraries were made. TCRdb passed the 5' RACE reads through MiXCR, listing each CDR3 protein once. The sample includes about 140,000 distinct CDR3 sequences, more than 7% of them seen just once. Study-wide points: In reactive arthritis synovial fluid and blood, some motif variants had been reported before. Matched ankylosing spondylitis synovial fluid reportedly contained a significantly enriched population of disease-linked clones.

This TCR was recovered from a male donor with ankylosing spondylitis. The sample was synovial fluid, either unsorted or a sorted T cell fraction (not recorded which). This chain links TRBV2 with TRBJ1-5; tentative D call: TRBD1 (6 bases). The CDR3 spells CASSEEGGQPQHF. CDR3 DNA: TGTGCCAGCAGTGAGGAAGGGGGTCAGCCCCAGCATTTT.